This T cell receptor (beta chain) is drawn from a study of T-cell memory formation after mild COVID-19. Study at large: TCR clusters mostly belonged to single donors.

One entry per CDR3 protein results from TCRdb running MiXCR on the 5' RACE reads. This table holds roughly 250,000 distinct CDR3 sequences, roughly 15% found once. Remarks on this clonotype: Its specificity is not known.

V was trimmed by 1 base and J by 3 bases, leaving 5 bases between them. Germline assignment: CDR1 MNHEY and CDR2 SVGEGT. The CDR3 has 13 residues. Notes on the study in general: Memory sampled before infection contained some responding clones, suggesting cross-reactive memory joined. Contracting CD8+ clones were enriched in EMRA, CD4+ mainly in CM and EM.

This chain joins TRBV6-2 or TRBV6-3 and TRBJ2-3; unclear D gene. Input material: PBMCs or a T cell subset sorted from them (not recorded which). The source of this sequence is a man aged 18 to 29 who had mild COVID-19 (a few samples of this study predate the infection). Cell type and time point are not known. CDR3 in amino acids: CASSYYPTDTQYF. DNA for the CDR3: TGTGCCAGCAGTTACTACCCGACAGATACGCAGTATTTT.